The clone carrying this TCR beta chain was seen more than once but under ten times. Its antigen is not identified. This CDR3 is 13 amino acids long. The V and J ends lost 5 bases and 0 bases respectively, with 8 bases between them. The germline V gene has CDR1 MNHEY and CDR2 SMNVEV (reference sequence). Conversion of TCR transcripts into cDNA relied on 5'RACE template switching, which added a universal primer site and UMIs. TCRdb reprocessed the 5' RACE reads with MiXCR, giving one entry per CDR3 protein. The sample includes about 340,000 distinct CDR3 sequences, approximately 3.9% of them seen just once. This specimen belongs to a study of T cells after yellow fever vaccination. The study, taken as a whole, reports: A small share of clonotypes appeared in both CD4 and CD8 compartments. Clones that expanded after primary vaccination mostly reappeared after the booster (roughly 95% CD4, approximately 89% CD8). High-abundance clonotypes from the bulk population could contaminate FACS-sorted repertoires.

The sample was PBMCs, taken 5 days after the yellow fever booster vaccination. The chain joins TRBV27 to TRBJ2-7, with D possibly matching TRBD1 (5 bases). This receptor was taken from a man aged 18-30 years who received the YFV17D yellow fever vaccine. The DNA of the CDR3 is TGTGCCAGCAGTAAGACAGCCTCCTACGAGCAGTACGTC. Protein sequence: CASSKTASYEQYV.